This record concerns one T cell receptor beta chain sequence. The antigen is undetermined. The data stem from a study of cytomegalovirus exposure and HLA in healthy donors. The germline V and J ends were trimmed by 3 bases and 2 bases, with 9 bases remaining between them. The CDR3 runs 14 residues. Per the germline V gene, CDR1 is KGHSH and CDR2 is LQKENI. Points from the study as a whole: According to the study, around 160 TCR beta chains were cytomegalovirus-associated. Some V segments, including TRBV6-2 and TRBV6-3, were excluded as indistinguishable.

A multiplex PCR was run with 60 Vbeta primers and 13 Jbeta primers. The repertoire was sequenced with immunoSEQ multiplex PCR; TCRdb's copy has only in-frame clones and lacks some. The data contain 100,000 to 150,000 clones, 84% of them singletons. The chain links TRBV18 to TRBJ2-3; tentative D call: TRBD2 (5 bases). This receptor was identified in a man aged 45 to 65 in good health and CMV-seronegative. The sequencing sample was made of PBMCs. The CDR3 reads CASSPAGPTDTQYF. The CDR3 DNA sequence: TGTGCCAGCTCACCGGCGGGCCCCACAGATACGCAGTATTTT.